A selection of T cell receptor beta chains follows, all from one sample in a study of patients and donors after allogeneic stem cell transplantation. TCRdb reanalysed the RT-PCR reads using MiXCR and keeps one entry per CDR3 protein. The repertoire has about 230,000 distinct CDR3 sequences, around 14% of them found once; the top ten carry around a tenth. Material for sequencing was blood, either unsorted or a sorted T cell fraction (not recorded which). All receptors derive from a human donor who was either an allogeneic HSCT recipient or a stem cell or donor lymphocyte infusion donor (not recorded which). It is not recorded whose cells these are; they may come from a transplant donor. Both conserved end residues are part of each CDR3. The D gene is left open where the match is weak. Not every row has a clone size; where given, it reads once, few, many or a size class.

many	-	TRBV5-1	TRBJ2-1	TGCGCCAGCAGCCTCCAGAACGGGGGTGAGCAGTTCTTC	CASSLQNGGEQFF
many	-	TRBV5-1	TRBJ1-4	TGCGCCAGCAGCCAGGGGACGTTTGCAACTAATGAAAAACTGTTTTTT	CASSQGTFATNEKLFF
-	-	TRBV9	TRBJ1-1	TGTGCCAGCAGCGTAAACAGTGCGAACACTGAAGCTTTCTTT	CASSVNSANTEAFF
-	TRBD2	TRBV20-1	TRBJ2-5	TGCAGTGCTAGAGGTCGGGGGGGGCAAGAGACCCAGTACTTC	CSARGRGGQETQYF
few	-	TRBV6-5	TRBJ1-2	TGTGCCAGCAGTTGGGGCGAGCGCTACACCTTC	CASSWGERYTF
few	TRBD1	TRBV7-2	TRBJ2-3	TGTGCCAGCAGCTTAGAAGGGGGCAGGGCCACAGATACGCAGTATTTT	CASSLEGGRATDTQYF
few	TRBD1	TRBV6-1	TRBJ2-7	TGTGCCAGCAGCACAGGGGGCGGAGATAGGGAGCAGTACTTC	CASSTGGGDREQYF
-	-	TRBV19	TRBJ1-6	TGTGCCAGTAGTCCCGGACCTGGGAATTCACCCCTCCACTTT	CASSPGPGNSPLHF
-	-	TRBV2	TRBJ2-7	TGTGCCAGCAGTCGGGACGGCTTAATCAGCTCCTACGAGCAGTACTTC	CASSRDGLISSYEQYF
few	-	TRBV15	TRBJ1-4	TGTGCCACCAGCAGGACCCTTGGCGCAACTAATGAAAAACTGTTTTTT	CATSRTLGATNEKLFF
many	-	TRBV7-2	TRBJ1-4	TGTGCCAGCAGCCCGGCGGCCGGGGGGAGATATGAAAAACTGTTTTTT	CASSPAAGGRYEKLFF
few	-	TRBV10-3	TRBJ1-1	TGTGCCATCAGTGACATGGGGAGAAACACTGAAGCTTTCTTT	CAISDMGRNTEAFF
-	-	TRBV29-1	TRBJ2-1	TGCAGCGTGAAAAACAGGGCGGCCTACAATGAGCAGTTCTTC	CSVKNRAAYNEQFF
-	-	TRBV2	TRBJ2-6	TGTGCCAGCGGGCTTTCGAAAGGGGCCAACGTCCTGACTTTC	CASGLSKGANVLTF
-	TRBD1	TRBV19	TRBJ1-4	TGTGCCAGTAGCCCCCGGGGACAGGGGGCCCGTGAAAAACTGTTTTTT	CASSPRGQGAREKLFF
-	-	TRBV20-1	TRBJ1-4	TGCAGTGCTAGGGGGGAGGGTCATGAAAAACTGTTTTTT	CSARGEGHEKLFF
many	-	TRBV10-3	TRBJ1-5	TGTGCCATCAGTGAGTGGGCCGAGGATAGTCAGCCCCAGCATTTT	CAISEWAEDSQPQHF
-	-	TRBV18	TRBJ2-6	TGTGCCAGCTCACCAACAGGTTTAGTCTCTGGGGCCAACGTCCTGACTTTC	CASSPTGLVSGANVLTF
few	TRBD2	TRBV9	TRBJ2-2	TGTGCCAGCAGCGCCCGGACTAGCGGAGCCGGGGAGCTGTTTTTT	CASSARTSGAGELFF
-	TRBD1	TRBV10-3	TRBJ2-3	TGTGCCATCTCCCGAGGACAGGGGGGCACAGATACGCAGTATTTT	CAISRGQGGTDTQYF
few	TRBD1	TRBV20-1	TRBJ1-2	TGCAGTGCTTGGACAGGGATACAGTTGGGCTACACCTTC	CSAWTGIQLGYTF
-	TRBD1	TRBV7-2	TRBJ2-4	TGTGCCAGCAGCCCTCGACAGGGGGTCGTAAACATTCAGTACTTC	CASSPRQGVVNIQYF
few	-	TRBV3-1	TRBJ2-1	TGTGCCAGCAGCCAAGGTGGAAACAATGAGCAGTTCTTC	CASSQGGNNEQFF
few	-	TRBV4-1	TRBJ1-2	TGCGCCAGCAGCCAAGCTTCGTCCGGAACTAACTATGGCTACACCTTC	CASSQASSGTNYGYTF
few	TRBD1	TRBV7-2	TRBJ1-2	TGTGCCAGCAGCTTACGAGGGACAGATCGCGGCTACACCTTC	CASSLRGTDRGYTF
few	TRBD2	TRBV6-2/TRBV6-3	TRBJ2-1	TGTGCCAGCAGCTCGGGACTAGCTCTCTCGAGCTCCTACAATGAGCAGTTCTTC	CASSSGLALSSSYNEQFF
-	-	TRBV5-5	TRBJ1-1	TGTGCCAGCAGCTTGGTTCCGGGGAACACTGAAGCTTTCTTT	CASSLVPGNTEAFF
few	-	TRBV12-3/TRBV12-4	TRBJ2-3	TGTGCCAGCAGTAAAGACGGCACAGATACGCAGTATTTT	CASSKDGTDTQYF
many	-	TRBV29-1	TRBJ2-7	TGCAGCGGGATACCTGAGAGGGGTTACGAGCAGTACTTC	CSGIPERGYEQYF
once	TRBD2	TRBV5-1	TRBJ2-5	TGCGCCAGCAGCTTGGTTGGCGGGGGGCCACGGGAGACCCAGTACTTC	CASSLVGGGPRETQYF
many	-	TRBV3-1	TRBJ2-1	TGTGCCAGCAGCCAAGGGGTAGGGCCCTCCTACAATGAGCAGTTCTTC	CASSQGVGPSYNEQFF
-	-	TRBV6-4	TRBJ1-2	TGTGCCAGCAGTGCCGGGACATCGAGTGGCTACACCTTC	CASSAGTSSGYTF
many	-	TRBV5-1	TRBJ1-1	TGCGCCAGCAGCTTGGAGGCGGGAGTGGGGAGTGAAGCTTTCTTT	CASSLEAGVGSEAFF
few	-	TRBV6-5	TRBJ2-2	TGTGCCAGCAGTTACCGCACTACCCAAGCCCACACCGGGGAGCTGTTTTTT	CASSYRTTQAHTGELFF
-	TRBD2	TRBV29-1	TRBJ2-1	TGCAGCGTCCGAAGCGGGATTGAGCAGTTCTTC	CSVRSGIEQFF
-	TRBD1	TRBV9	TRBJ1-3	TGTGCCAGCAGCGCCACAAAACAGGGGCCCACCTCTGGAAACACCATATATTTT	CASSATKQGPTSGNTIYF
-	-	TRBV15	TRBJ2-1	TGTGCCACCAGCAGAGGAGGGGGGCCGGGAAATGAGCAGTTCTTC	CATSRGGGPGNEQFF
few	-	TRBV5-1	TRBJ2-3	TGCGCCAGCAGCTGGGTAACAAGCGTTAGCACAGATACGCAGTATTTT	CASSWVTSVSTDTQYF
few	TRBD1	TRBV6-1	TRBJ2-3	TGTGCCAGCAGTCAAAATCCGGGACAGGGGTCGGGGACAGATACGCAGTATTTT	CASSQNPGQGSGTDTQYF
few	-	TRBV7-2	TRBJ1-2	TGTGCCAGCAGCCTAGGACCTAACAGCTATGGCTACACCTTC	CASSLGPNSYGYTF
many	TRBD1	TRBV3-1	TRBJ2-1	TGTGCCAGCAGCTACTATTCAGGGGGCGACTCCTACAATGAGCAGTTCTTC	CASSYYSGGDSYNEQFF
few	-	TRBV7-3	TRBJ2-1	TGTGCCAGCAGCCTACAGGGACTAGGGGGCGATGAGCAGTTCTTC	CASSLQGLGGDEQFF
few	TRBD2	TRBV7-2	TRBJ2-1	TGTGCCAGCAGGGAAAGCGGGGGGGTCAATGAGCAGTTCTTC	CASRESGGVNEQFF
-	TRBD2	TRBV19	TRBJ2-3	TGTGCCAGTAGTATGGATTGGCTAGCGGGATCCTCCACAGATACGCAGTATTTT	CASSMDWLAGSSTDTQYF
many	TRBD1	TRBV20-1	TRBJ1-2	TGCTTAGGGGGGACAGGGGGCGCCTATGGCTACACCTTC	CLGGTGGAYGYTF